One sample yielded the 4 T cell receptor beta chains listed below, sequenced in a study of blood T cell repertoires in COVID-19. The method was immunoSEQ multiplex PCR; TCRdb's version includes in-frame clones alone and lacks a portion of them. The top ten clones hold 35% to 45% of a sample with tens of thousands of clones, around 83% of them seen once. Sequencing input: peripheral blood. These receptors all stem from a woman older than 75 with active or convalescent COVID-19.

The V and J genes are TRBV6-4 and TRBJ2-3, with TRBD2 matching over 10 bases. CDR3 length: 15 amino acids. The V gene end was trimmed by 6 bases and the J gene end by 2 bases; junction bases not matched to a gene: 5. Germline loops: CDR1 MRHNA, CDR2 SNTAGT. The CDR3 protein is CASSQTSGATDTQYF. DNA of the CDR3: TGTGCCAGCAGCCAAACTAGCGGGGCCACAGATACGCAGTATTTT.

The gene calls are TRBV10-3 and TRBJ2-6; D is undetermined. CDR3 length: 16 residues. V was cut by 0 bases and J by 1 base, with 7 bases left in between. Germline-derived CDR1 and CDR2 are ENHRY and SYGVKD. CDR3 DNA: TGTGCCATCAGTGAGTCGCGGAGTTCTGGGGCCAACGTCCTGACTTTC. Translating it yields CAISESRSSGANVLTF.

This rearrangement joins TRBV7-2 to TRBJ1-5; D is unclear. The CDR3 contains 13 residues. Trimming left V 1 base short and J 4 bases short, with 5 bases between. Germline values: CDR1 SGHTA, CDR2 FQGNSA. The DNA for the CDR3 is TGTGCCAGCAGCTTAGGTAAAAATCAGCCCCAGCATTTT. Its translation is CASSLGKNQPQHF.

V gene TRBV28 combines with J gene TRBJ1-1, with 7 bases fitting TRBD1. The length of the CDR3 is 14 residues. CDR1 and CDR2 (germline): MDHEN, SYDVKM. The V segment lost 7 bases and the J segment 1 base; nucleotides outside the gene matches: 6. The CDR3 DNA follows: TGTGCCAGCACCCCTGGGGACAGGAACACTGAAGCTTTCTTT. Amino acids: CASTPGDRNTEAFF.